Each of the 5 T cell receptor beta chains below was sequenced from the same sample in a study of radiotherapy plus CTLA-4 blockade in lung cancer. The data were produced by immunoSEQ multiplex PCR, yet TCRdb's version contains in-frame clones alone and is incomplete. The table records over 95,000 clones, 65% to 75% of them present only once. Sample: peripheral blood, taken from a patient treated with radiotherapy plus ipilimumab. These TCRs come from a human donor with non-small cell lung cancer who had a partial response to radiotherapy plus ipilimumab. Some clones in this sample may be carry-over from other donors' samples.

V gene TRBV5-1 combines with J gene TRBJ2-7; tentatively, D is TRBD1 (6 bases). The CDR3 contains 16 residues. With 4 bases removed from V and 0 bases from J, the gap between germline ends came to 17 bases. In germline, CDR1 is SGHRS, CDR2 YFSETQ. The CDR3 here is CASSLGAGSGSYEQYF. For the CDR3, the DNA is TGCGCCAGCAGCCTGGGGGCGGGTTCCGGCTCCTACGAGCAGTACTTC.

The chain uses TRBV5-1 and TRBJ2-6; D remains unclear. Trimming removed 0 bases at V and 4 bases at J, with 14 bases between. The CDR3 is made up of 17 amino acids. Germline assignment: CDR1 SGHRS and CDR2 YFSETQ. The chain's CDR3 is CASSLAVLNSGANVLTF. The CDR3 DNA is TGCGCCAGCAGCTTGGCCGTACTGAATTCAGGGGCCAACGTCCTGACTTTC.

This chain uses TRBV4-2 with TRBJ1-2; TRBD1 matches at 8 bases. Germline CDR1 reads LGHNA; CDR2 reads YNFKEQ. This CDR3 has 18 residues. The V gene end was trimmed by 0 bases and the J gene end by 1 base; junction bases not matched to a gene: 10. DNA of the CDR3: TGTGCCAGCAGCCAAGATCGAACGGGACAGGTATTTAACTATGGCTACACCTTC. This gives the protein CASSQDRTGQVFNYGYTF.

The chain carries TRBV10-3 and TRBJ1-4, with D maybe TRBD1 (6 bases). V was cut by 7 bases and J by 6 bases, with 18 bases left in between. Looked up from germline, CDR1 is ENHRY and CDR2 is SYGVKD. The CDR3 has 15 residues. CDR3 loop: CAIKEGGDLDEKLFF. CDR3 in DNA: TGTGCCATCAAAGAGGGGGGGGACTTGGATGAAAAACTGTTTTTT.

This chain connects TRBV11-2 to TRBJ2-1; the D gene is possibly TRBD1 (6 bases). Germline V gives CDR1 SGHAT, CDR2 FQNNGV. The length of the CDR3 is 13 residues. Trimming stripped 2 bases from V and 10 bases from J, with 12 bases between. In DNA form, the CDR3 reads TGTGCCAGCAGCTTAAACCACAGGGTCGAGCAGTTCTTC. Protein sequence: CASSLNHRVEQFF.